The clone carrying this TCR beta chain has only one observation. Its antigen is unidentified. Using immunoSEQ multiplex PCR, the repertoire was profiled, and TCRdb retains in-frame clones only, with some absent. This table holds hundreds of thousands of clones, over 75% found once. This record comes from a study of Ad26.COV2.S vaccination and SARS-CoV-2 variants. Study overall: Once or twice, 56 days apart, Ad26.COV2.S was delivered intramuscularly. Study findings and constraints: Spike-specific TCR breadth in vaccine recipients exceeded that seen in placebo recipients. Vaccinees and placebo recipients showed similar non-spike TCR breadth.

V was shortened by 5 bases and J by 0 bases, with 8 bases between the two germline ends. The CDR3 length is 15 residues. CDR1 and CDR2 (germline): SGHTA, FQGTGA. The treatment: about 20 received Ad26.COV2.S at low or high dose, single or two shots; roughly 5 received placebo; per-sample allocation not given. It was on day 63 after the first vaccine or placebo injection that samples were taken. Its platform was an Ad26 vector, and its expressed antigen was Wuhan-strain SARS-CoV-2 spike. This TCR came from a person aged 18-65 years who received the Ad26.COV2.S COVID-19 vaccine or a placebo. This rearrangement joins TRBV7-3 to TRBJ2-6; D remains ambiguous. Sequenced here: peripheral blood, sampled in a trial of Ad26.COV2.S vaccine versus placebo. This CDR3 is CASSPTYSGANVLTF. The CDR3 region has the DNA TGTGCCAGCAGCCCGACTTACTCTGGGGCCAACGTCCTGACTTTC. Using reference TRBV7-3 and TRBJ2-6 for the parts outside the CDR3, the full variable domain is GAGVSQTPSNKVTEKGKYVELRCDPISGHTALYWYRQSLGQGPEFLIYFQGTGAADDSGLPNDRFFAVRPEGSVSTLKIQRTERGDSAVYLCASSPTYSGANVLTFGAGSRLTVL.